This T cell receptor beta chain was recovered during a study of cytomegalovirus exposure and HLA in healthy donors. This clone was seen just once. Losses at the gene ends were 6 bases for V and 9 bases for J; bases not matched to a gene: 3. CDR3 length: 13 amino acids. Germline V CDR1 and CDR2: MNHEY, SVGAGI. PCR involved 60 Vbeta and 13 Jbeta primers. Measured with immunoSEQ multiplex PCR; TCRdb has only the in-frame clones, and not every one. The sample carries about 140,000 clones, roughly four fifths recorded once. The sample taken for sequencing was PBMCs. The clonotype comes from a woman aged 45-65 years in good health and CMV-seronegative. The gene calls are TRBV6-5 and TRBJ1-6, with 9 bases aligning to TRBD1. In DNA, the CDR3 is TGTGCCAGCAGCGGGGACAGGGTTTCACCCCTCCACTTT. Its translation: CASSGDRVSPLHF.